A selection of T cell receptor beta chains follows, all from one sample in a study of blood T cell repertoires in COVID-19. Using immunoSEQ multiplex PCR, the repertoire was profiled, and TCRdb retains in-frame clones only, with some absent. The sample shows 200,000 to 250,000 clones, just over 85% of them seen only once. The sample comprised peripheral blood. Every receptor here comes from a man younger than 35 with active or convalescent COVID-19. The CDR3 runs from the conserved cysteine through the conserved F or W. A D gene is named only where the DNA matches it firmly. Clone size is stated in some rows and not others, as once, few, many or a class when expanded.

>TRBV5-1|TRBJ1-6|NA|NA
TGCGCCAGCAGCTTGAGCAGGGGTAGTAATTCACCCCTCCACTTT
CASSLSRGSNSPLHF
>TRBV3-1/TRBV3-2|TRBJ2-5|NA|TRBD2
TGTGCCAGCAGCCAACTCCCAGCCGGGACTACAGCGTTGGAGACCCAGTACTTC
CASSQLPAGTTALETQYF
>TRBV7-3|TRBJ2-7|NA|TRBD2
TGTGCCAGCAGCTTATGGCTAGCGGGAGGGTCCTTATCCTACGAGCAGTACTTC
CASSLWLAGGSLSYEQYF
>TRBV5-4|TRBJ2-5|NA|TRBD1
TGTGCCAGCAGCTATCGACAGGGTTTGGGAGAGACCCAGTACTTC
CASSYRQGLGETQYF
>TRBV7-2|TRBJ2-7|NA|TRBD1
TGTGCCAGCAGCTCCGGGACAGGGGCTTTCGAGCAGTACTTC
CASSSGTGAFEQYF
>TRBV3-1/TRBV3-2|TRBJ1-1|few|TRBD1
TGTGCCAGCAGCCAAGGGACAGGGGGCAGAGGAGCTTTCTTT
CASSQGTGGRGAFF
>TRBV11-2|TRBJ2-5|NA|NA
TGTGCCAGCAGCTTGCGGGGACAGCAGTACCAAGAGACCCAGTACTTC
CASSLRGQQYQETQYF
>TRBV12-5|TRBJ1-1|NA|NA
TGTGCTAGTGGACGAAGCGGGTTCACTGAAGCTTTCTTT
CASGRSGFTEAFF
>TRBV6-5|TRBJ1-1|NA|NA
TGTGCCAGCAGTCAGACATCTGGTTGGGTGACTGAAGCTTTCTTT
CASSQTSGWVTEAFF
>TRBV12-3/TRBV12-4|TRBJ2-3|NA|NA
TGTGCCAGCAGCAGTGTTCGAGGTACGCAGTATTTT
CASSSVRGTQYF
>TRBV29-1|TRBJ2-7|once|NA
TGCAGCGTTTCACATGGCGAGCAGTACTTC
CSVSHGEQYF
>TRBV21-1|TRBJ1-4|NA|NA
TGTGCCAGCAGCACCCAGACAGGGGGGGTAGAAAAACTGTTTTTT
CASSTQTGGVEKLFF
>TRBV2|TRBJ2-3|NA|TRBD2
TGTGCCAGCAGGACGGGACTAGCGGAAGGTAGCACAGATACGCAGTATTTT
CASRTGLAEGSTDTQYF
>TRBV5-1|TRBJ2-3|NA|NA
TGCGCCAGCAGCCCCCCGCGTAGCGGCACAGATACGCAGTATTTT
CASSPPRSGTDTQYF